This is a list of T cell receptor beta chains from one sample in a study of response to subunit inactivated influenza vaccine. TCRdb processed the RT-PCR reads anew with MiXCR; each CDR3 protein has one entry. The sample shows roughly 630,000 distinct CDR3 sequences, roughly 15% of them seen only once. The sample here was PBMCs from blood, taken approximately 15 days before vaccination. All receptors derive from a man aged 45-60 years who received an inactivated influenza vaccine. The CDR3 runs from the conserved cysteine through the conserved F or W.

CDR3aa | j_gene | v_gene
CASSRHGGVYEQYF | TRBJ2-7 | TRBV11-1
CASSGSLAEAKNIQYF | TRBJ2-4 | TRBV3-1
CASSRDPESEQYF | TRBJ2-7 | TRBV3-1
CASSLAVGGVYSYEQYF | TRBJ2-7 | TRBV5-1
CASSYRLVIEQFF | TRBJ2-1 | TRBV7-8
CASGPHREGYTF | TRBJ1-2 | TRBV27
CATSEGTGNQPQHF | TRBJ1-5 | TRBV24-1
CASSFTGGGIYGYTF | TRBJ1-2 | TRBV12-3/TRBV12-4
CSAILGNRGNTEAFF | TRBJ1-1 | TRBV20-1
CASTSKVDRGTEAFF | TRBJ1-1 | TRBV7-2
CASSRQTGQETQYF | TRBJ2-5 | TRBV4-3
CSARGREGVDTQYF | TRBJ2-3 | TRBV20-1
CSAKLSLDTEAFF | TRBJ1-1 | TRBV20-1
CASSQDRMASGEQYF | TRBJ2-7 | TRBV4-3
CASRPGYQTGKLFF | TRBJ1-4 | TRBV9
CSARDGRQGNNSPLHF | TRBJ1-6 | TRBV20-1
CASSPRQDNSPLHF | TRBJ1-6 | TRBV5-1
CSAGLAAYEQYF | TRBJ2-7 | TRBV29-1
CASSSLRGVEETQYF | TRBJ2-5 | TRBV5-6
CASSPLGGAYEQYF | TRBJ2-7 | TRBV12-3/TRBV12-4
CASSQVARVEKLFF | TRBJ1-4 | TRBV4-1
CASSAQLSLTDTQYF | TRBJ2-3 | TRBV9
CASRSGVQRERVPYEQYF | TRBJ2-7 | TRBV28
CASSPRGAVVETQYF | TRBJ2-5 | TRBV4-1
CAITRDIYNEQFF | TRBJ2-1 | TRBV2
CAISVGDSSDTQYF | TRBJ2-3 | TRBV10-3
CASSPGSRTSTDTQYF | TRBJ2-3 | TRBV5-1
CASSTRDSLKSYEQYF | TRBJ2-7 | TRBV7-2
CASSLQGLESNQPQHF | TRBJ1-5 | TRBV12-3/TRBV12-4
CASSLQVGEDGYTF | TRBJ1-2 | TRBV5-1
CASSQTGIGELFF | TRBJ2-2 | TRBV14
CAISESNLPRQYF | TRBJ2-7 | TRBV10-3
CAISDWVKNPEAFF | TRBJ1-1 | TRBV10-3
CASSQGDALGPPHF | TRBJ1-5 | TRBV3-1